The T cell receptor beta chain under discussion was sequenced for a study of T cells in Graves' hyperthyroidism and ophthalmopathy. Overall study results and limits: Ophthalmopathy got predicted by the model a median roughly six months before its onset. Ophthalmopathy cases were set apart from stable hyperthyroidism by a 13 V-J model.

Concerning this clonotype itself: Its matching antigen is unknown.

Criteria for exclusion of patients were uncontrolled infection, other autoimmune disease, pregnancy or lactation. The CDR3 totals 14 residues. Trimming at V came to 8 bases and at J to 8 bases, leaving 13 bases not matched to a gene. In germline, CDR1 is SGHAT, CDR2 FQNNGV. RNA transcripts were the template for amplifying TCR beta CDR3 regions. A set of HTBI primers served as the primers for a first-round RT-PCR of the TCR CDR3. TCRdb re-called the multiplex PCR reads with MiXCR, one entry per CDR3 protein. The sample shows hundreds of thousands of distinct CDR3 sequences, around 39% of them seen only once.

The J gene is TRBJ1-2, the V gene TRBV11-2; 8 bases line up with TRBD1. This TCR came from a man aged 18 to 35 with Graves' hyperthyroidism. Sequencing was carried out using blood. DNA for the CDR3: TGTGCCAGCTGTCCCGGACAGGGTGTTGGAGGCTACACCTTC. It encodes CASCPGQGVGGYTF.